This T cell receptor (beta chain) was sequenced for a study of blood T cell repertoires in COVID-19. Study-wide context: From the United States, Italy and Spain came samples of acute and convalescent COVID-19. T cells, B-cell-depleted T cells, or PBMCs supplied cDNA or gDNA.

The CDR3 runs 13 residues. The V segment lost 6 bases and the J segment 5 bases; nucleotides outside the gene matches: 2. Germline CDR1 reads SNHLY; CDR2 reads FYNNEI. Study processing details: Nucleated cell counts were estimated from reference gene primer amplification. Some clones are missing from TCRdb's copy, which holds only in-frame ones; the method was immunoSEQ multiplex PCR. D and trimming were read from the DNA, whereas the V and J calls and clone size are those reported in that table. The sample includes approximately 300,000 clones, around 89% of them seen just once. The clonotype was recovered from a man aged 25-45 years with acute or convalescent COVID-19. Material: peripheral blood. The genes are TRBV2 and TRBJ2-3; 10 nucleotides align to TRBD1. DNA for the CDR3: TGTGCCAGCAGCGGGACAGGGGTAGATACGCAGTATTTT. It codes for CASSGTGVDTQYF.